This T cell receptor beta chain was profiled in a study of blood T cell repertoires in COVID-19. Study in general: T cells, B-cell-depleted T cells, or PBMCs provided the cDNA or gDNA that served as material.

The repertoire was sequenced with immunoSEQ multiplex PCR; TCRdb's copy has only in-frame clones and lacks some. The table records about 300,000 clones, roughly 92% of them present only once. With 7 bases removed from V and 1 base from J, the gap between germline ends came to 11 bases. This CDR3 spans 14 amino acids. Germline loops: CDR1 SEHNR, CDR2 FQNEAQ (reference sequence). The J gene is TRBJ1-5, the V gene TRBV7-9, with D perhaps TRBD1 (5 bases). This receptor was taken from a woman aged 30 to 39 with COVID-19, enrolled during active disease. Sequencing was done on a sample of peripheral blood. The CDR3, as DNA: TGTGCCAGCAACGACGGGGGAAGCAATCAGCCCCAGCATTTT. Its protein is CASNDGGSNQPQHF.